Described below is a single T cell receptor beta chain sequence and its context. The sample holds many counts of this clonotype. It lacks a known antigen. Base qualities were left out, and no much larger clone turns up one base away. This entry is derived from a study of T cells in Graves' hyperthyroidism and ophthalmopathy (dated by TCRdb to between 2019 and 2020). For context, the study as a whole: Peripheral blood was sampled at the time of initial diagnosis, prior to any treatment. The roughly 90 discovery patients were divided at random into training and test sets in a 7:3 ratio. The paper reports TCR Vbeta CDR3 sequencing of approximately 140 peripheral blood samples: around 45 ophthalmopathy, about 75 hyperthyroidism and around 17 progressor patients. Thyroid tissue and blood T-cell repertoires from roughly 6 Graves' hyperthyroidism patients were also compared in the study. To identify distinguishing TCR V-J signatures, a discovery cohort of about 95 patients was used, comprising some 45 with Graves' ophthalmopathy and around 60 with stable Graves' hyperthyroidism. Once sampling was done, hyperthyroidism patients were given methimazole at a starting dose of 30 mg daily, whereas ophthalmopathy patients were given high-dose intravenous methylprednisolone. An independent validation cohort of around 20 hyperthyroidism patients and some 15 patients who later progressed to ophthalmopathy tested prospective prediction of ophthalmopathy. Study-wide findings and limitations: A 13 V-J signature model separated ophthalmopathy from stable hyperthyroidism, with around 88% sensitivity and about 81% specificity in cross-validation and 80%/75% in testing. Sample size was not statistically predetermined, and investigators were not blinded to group allocation. In validation, progression to ophthalmopathy was predicted by the model with approximately 67% sensitivity and around 76% specificity, a median of around 5.9 months before onset. Most expanded thyroid clonotypes (frequency above 0.001) were also detected in blood, suggesting blood repertoires may reflect thyroid immune responses.

Stable Graves' hyperthyroidism was defined as the absence of progression to ophthalmopathy over 18 months of follow-up. Hyperthyroidism patients were newly diagnosed, had a disease duration of under 2 months, and were aged 18 to 65 years. Patients with uncontrolled infections, other autoimmune diseases, pregnancy or lactation were excluded. Clinical symptoms, serum thyroxine and TRAb, thyroid ultrasound, and orbital computed tomography formed the basis for the diagnoses. PBMCs were separated from around 9.1 ml of fresh peripheral blood using Ficoll-Paque density gradient centrifugation. Total RNA was extracted using Trizol reagent, and RNA quality was assessed on an Agilent 2100 Bioanalyzer. The junction carries 12 bases between V and J, which are trimmed by 3 bases and 3 bases respectively. Counted from cysteine to phenylalanine, this CDR3 has 14 amino acids. Only CDR3 DNA is held: 42 bases, read in frame from base 1. The germline V gene provides CDR1 SNHLY and CDR2 FYNNEI.

Amplification of TCR beta CDR3 regions was carried out from RNA transcripts. A first-round RT-PCR of the TCR CDR3 used the HTBI primer set with the Qiagen OneStep RT-PCR kit. Libraries were constructed in a second round of multiplex PCR, after which size selection and purification were performed. The libraries were sequenced on an Illumina HiSeq2000 using paired-end 100 bp reads. The study's own analysis went as follows. SOAPnuke was used to process the raw data, throwing out any read that contained adapters or uncalled bases, had a mean Phred below 15, or lacked an exact constant-primer or identifier match. COPE v1.2.5 was used to merge the high-quality paired reads, and each unique nucleotide sequence was defined as a clonotype. MiTCR v1.1 was used to align the clonotypes against IMGT TRBV, TRBD and TRBJ reference segments. Analysis was restricted to V-J combinations with a frequency above 0.0001, which covered roughly 99% of repertoires. The TCS score was defined as F50 (clonal expansion) divided by E x V (chaos), with BLOSUM62-based TCRdist calculated between CDR3 peptides within each V-J. Welch's t-statistics and random forest reduced some 510 V-J features to roughly 13, which were used in a naive Bayes classifier (R e1071). Thyroid-blood repertoire similarity was quantified with the Morisita-Horn index. The public reads were run again by TCRdb, first through fastp at Q25 and then through MiXCR, and only productive beta chains were kept. A single entry per CDR3 protein holds the most common genes and DNA from its merged rows. The V and J calls and clone size come from TCRdb's table, not from the authors' own analysis. The sample table shows hundreds of thousands of distinct CDR3 sequences, and roughly 37% are seen once. The ten largest make up around 10% of the sample.

This receptor was identified in a man aged 18 to 30 with Graves' hyperthyroidism. Rearrangement joined TRBV2 to TRBJ2-7; the D segment may tentatively be TRBD1 or TRBD2, each giving 5 matched bases. Sequenced: blood. The sequenced DNA is TGTGCCAGCAGTGACAGGGACGGTGGCTACGAGCAGTACTTC. Its protein product is CASSDRDGGYEQYF. Joined to the reference TRBV2 and TRBJ2-7 proteins, this CDR3 gives the full variable domain: EPEVTQTPSHQVTQMGQEVILRCVPISNHLYFYWYRQILGQKVEFLVSFYNNEISEKSEIFDDQFSVERPDGSNFTLKIRSTKLEDSAMYFCASSDRDGGYEQYFGPGTRLTVT.